The next 10 T cell receptor beta chains were all read from a single sample in a study of identical twins. TCRdb independently ran MiXCR on the 5' RACE reads; one entry per CDR3 protein. This table has 400,000 to 650,000 distinct CDR3 sequences, approximately 22% appearing once. This sample was shared with a second study, whose subject was T cells expressing NK-cell markers.

The sequenced sample consisted of CD4+ T cells sorted from blood. The receptors here all came from a woman under 30 in good health.

The J gene is TRBJ2-5, the V gene TRBV12-3 or TRBV12-4, with 8 nucleotides matching TRBD1. The ends lost 2 bases at V and 1 base at J; junction bases unmatched: 3. CDR3 size: 15 residues. The CDR3 protein is CASSLLQGGQETQYF. The CDR3 DNA reads as TGTGCCAGCAGTTTATTACAGGGGGGCCAAGAGACCCAGTACTTC.

The V and J genes are TRBV7-2 and TRBJ2-7; 9 nucleotides align to TRBD1. Trimming took 3 bases from V and 2 from J; bases not matched to a gene: 5. Per germline, CDR1 SGHTA and CDR2 FQGNSA. The CDR3 sequence is 15 residues long. The CDR3 bases are TGTGCCAGCAGCTTCTCACAGGGGGCTACCTACGAGCAGTACTTC. This translates into CASSFSQGATYEQYF.

The sample holds a few counts of this clonotype. The chain has TRBV20-1 and TRBJ1-1, with D possibly TRBD1 on 6 matching bases. Germline-derived CDR1 and CDR2 are DFQATT and SNEGSKA (reference sequence). The CDR3 spans 12 residues. In nucleotides, the CDR3 is TGCAAGAACAGGGCGTCGAACACTGAAGCTTTCTTT. Translating gives CKNRASNTEAFF.

The sample holds a few counts of this clonotype. The V gene is TRBV20-1, the J gene TRBJ1-2; 7 bases fit TRBD1. J lost 0 bases, V lost 1 base, and 5 bases had no gene match. CDR3 length: 15 amino acids. Germline V gives CDR1 DFQATT, CDR2 SNEGSKA (reference sequence). DNA of the CDR3: TGCAGTGCTAGAGGGACAGGACCCGCTAACTATGGCTACACCTTC. Protein product: CSARGTGPANYGYTF.

The rearrangement joins TRBV12-3 or TRBV12-4 to TRBJ2-7; 7 positions agree with TRBD1. The CDR3 consists of 14 residues. J lost 5 bases, V lost 6 bases, and 10 bases had no gene match. Here the CDR3 DNA reads TGTGCCAGCAGCCCGGCCAGGGGGATCAACGAGCAGTACTTC. It codes for CASSPARGINEQYF.

V gene TRBV27 combines with J gene TRBJ2-5; D gene ambiguous. The CDR3 sequence is 15 residues long. V was cut by 7 bases and J by 0 bases, with 15 bases left in between. The germline CDR1 and CDR2 sequences are MNHEY and SMNVEV (reference sequence). CDR3 coding DNA: TGTGCCAGCACATACCGATCCGGGTACCAAGAGACCCAGTACTTC. Its protein product is CASTYRSGYQETQYF.

The rearrangement uses TRBV7-2 and TRBJ2-7, with 9 nucleotides matching TRBD1. The V and J ends lost 5 bases and 9 bases, in that order; junction bases with no gene match: 11. CDR3 length: 14 residues. From germline, CDR1 is SGHTA and CDR2 FQGNSA. In DNA form, the CDR3 reads TGTGCCAGCAGCCCGGGACAGGGCATTTTCGGGCAGTACTTC. As protein: CASSPGQGIFGQYF. Using reference TRBV7-2 and TRBJ2-7 for the parts outside the CDR3, the full variable domain is GAGVSQSPSNKVTEKGKDVELRCDPISGHTALYWYRQSLGQGLEFLIYFQGNSAPDKSGLPSDRFSAERTGGSVSTLTIQRTQQEDSAVYLCASSPGQGIFGQYFGPGTRLTVT.

In its sample, this clonotype was seen a few times. This sequence joins TRBV20-1 and TRBJ1-2; TRBD1 matches at 11 bases. V gave up 1 base and J gave up 4 bases; unmatched junction bases: 5. CDR1 is DFQATT and CDR2 is SNEGSKA in the germline V gene (reference sequence). The CDR3 extends over 15 amino acids. CDR3 in amino acids: CSARVLGQGVYGYTF. The CDR3 DNA follows: TGCAGTGCTAGAGTCCTGGGACAGGGGGTCTATGGCTACACCTTC.

A few counts support this clonotype. CDR3 bases: TGTGCCAGTAGTATAGTCGCAAGAGGAGGTGAGCAGTTCTTC. Its protein product is CASSIVARGGEQFF. The chain has TRBV19 and TRBJ2-1, with D perhaps matching TRBD2 (5 bases). The V end was cut by 1 base, the J end by 9 bases, with 13 bases between. The CDR3 totals 14 residues. Per the germline V gene, CDR1 is LNHDA and CDR2 is SQIVND (reference sequence).

This clonotype occurred a few times. The V gene is TRBV7-2, the J gene TRBJ2-7; D gene uncertain. Per the germline V gene, CDR1 is SGHTA and CDR2 is FQGNSA. The CDR3 loop spans 11 amino acids. The V gene lost 3 bases and the J gene lost 5 bases, with 5 bases spanning the gap. The CDR3 DNA sequence: TGTGCCAGCAGCTTGACCCACGAGCAGTACTTC. This sequence encodes CASSLTHEQYF.